These 6 T cell receptor beta chains originate from one sample sequenced in a study of T cell responses to AZD1222 COVID-19 vaccine. Here immunoSEQ multiplex PCR was the method, and the copy in TCRdb shows in-frame clones only, minus some. Of 250,000 to 300,000 clones in the sample, approximately 94% were seen once. This specimen was peripheral blood, taken 28 days after the second AZD1222 dose. These TCRs come from an adult who received the AZD1222 COVID-19 vaccine.

V is TRBV5-5 and J is TRBJ1-6, with TRBD1 matching over 12 bases. The CDR3 extends over 18 amino acids. With 0 bases clipped from V and 9 bases from J, the junction kept 10 bases outside the gene matches. The germline V gene encodes CDR1 SGHKS and CDR2 YYEKEE (reference sequence). The chain's CDR3 is CASSLAPGQGAGGSPLHF. CDR3 bases: TGTGCCAGCAGCTTGGCTCCGGGACAGGGGGCCGGGGGTTCACCCCTCCACTTT.

The CDR3 DNA follows: TGTGCCAGCAGCCCGACTTCCAGCTCCTACAATGAGCAGTTCTTC. It yields the protein CASSPTSSSYNEQFF. This chain joins TRBV7-8 and TRBJ2-1; D is unclear. With 5 bases removed from V and 0 bases from J, the gap between germline ends came to 11 bases. The CDR3 runs to 15 residues. From germline, CDR1 is SGHVS and CDR2 FQNEAQ.

The V and J genes are TRBV18 and TRBJ1-1; D not certain. This CDR3 is 14 amino acids long. The V gene's germline CDR1 is KGHSH and CDR2 LQKENI. V lost 6 bases and J lost 1, with 12 bases in between. CDR3 in DNA: TGTGCCAGCTCTACGGTATTCGCGAACACTGAAGCTTTCTTT. Translated: CASSTVFANTEAFF.

The chain has TRBV11-2 and TRBJ2-7; D not certain. Germline lookup yields CDR1 SGHAT and CDR2 FQNNGV. This CDR3 is 13 amino acids long. V gave up 5 bases and J gave up 2 bases, with 10 bases separating them. CDR3 DNA sequence: TGTGCCAGCAGCCGGACGCCGACCTACGAGCAGTACTTC. Its translation: CASSRTPTYEQYF.

The chain carries TRBV4-1 and TRBJ1-2, with a possible D match to TRBD1 (5 bases). The CDR3 is made up of 15 amino acids. CDR1 is MGHRA, CDR2 YSYEKL, per germline. V was cut by 2 bases and J by 2 bases, with 12 bases left in between. CDR3 region: CASSQYDKGNYGYTF. CDR3 sequence (DNA): TGCGCCAGCAGCCAATATGACAAGGGGAACTATGGCTACACCTTC.

The J gene is TRBJ1-5, the V gene TRBV4-2; the D gene is possibly TRBD1 (6 bases). V gave up 0 bases and J gave up 7 bases, with 28 bases separating them. Germline lookup yields CDR1 LGHNA and CDR2 YNFKEQ. The CDR3 runs 20 residues. The CDR3 sequence is CASSQEEDSYSRRGGQPQHF. CDR3 sequence (DNA): TGTGCCAGCAGCCAAGAGGAGGACAGTTATAGCAGGAGAGGCGGACAGCCCCAGCATTTT.